The 21 T cell receptor beta chains presented below share a single source sample, sequenced in a study of siplizumab effects on memory and regulatory T cells. TCRdb keeps only in-frame clones here, not all; method: immunoSEQ multiplex PCR. The repertoire holds about 100,000 clones, with around 90% as singletons. The sample consisted of non-Treg CD4+ T cells sorted from blood. Receptors originate from a human donor in good health.

CDR3 in DNA: TGCGCCAGCAGCTTGGCAGGGCACTACGAGCAGTACTTC. This translates into CASSLAGHYEQYF. The chain is built from TRBV5-1 and TRBJ2-7, with D perhaps TRBD1 (5 bases). The V gene's germline CDR1 is SGHRS and CDR2 YFSETQ. Trimming took off 0 bases at V and 3 bases at J, with 7 bases between the two ends. The length of the CDR3 is 13 residues.

The chain couples TRBV7-9 to TRBJ1-1; no reliable D call. Germline assignment: CDR1 SEHNR and CDR2 FQNEAQ (reference sequence). The V and J ends lost 3 bases and 3 bases respectively, with 11 bases between them. The CDR3 runs 14 residues. CDR3 coding DNA: TGTGCCAGCAGCTTGGGCGGCGGAGACACTGAAGCTTTCTTT. Translating it yields CASSLGGGDTEAFF.

The chain carries TRBV15 and TRBJ2-5; D not certain. The CDR3 is 13 residues long. V lost 5 bases and J 5 bases, leaving 12 bases between the germline ends. CDR1 is LNHNV and CDR2 is YYDKDF in the germline V gene (reference sequence). This CDR3 reads CATSGRISETQYF. Here the CDR3 DNA reads TGTGCCACCAGCGGCAGGATATCGGAGACCCAGTACTTC.

The rearrangement joins TRBV5-5 to TRBJ1-2; tentative D call: TRBD1 (5 bases). Germline V CDR1 and CDR2: SGHKS, YYEKEE (reference sequence). With 9 bases removed from V and 0 bases from J, the gap between germline ends came to 21 bases. The CDR3 is 16 residues long. The CDR3 sequence: CATTRLGTASNYGYTF. In nucleotides, the CDR3 is TGTGCCACCACCAGGTTAGGGACTGCTTCTAACTATGGCTACACCTTC.

There are a few counts of this clone. The chain employs TRBV28 and TRBJ2-3; possible D gene TRBD2, 6 bases. The V end was cut by 6 bases, the J end by 6 bases, with 19 bases between. Germline V CDR1 and CDR2: MDHEN, SYDVKM. This CDR3 region has 15 residues. The CDR3 sequence: CASSPFGSSRDTQYF. DNA for the CDR3: TGTGCCAGCAGCCCGTTCGGGAGCAGCCGGGATACGCAGTATTTT. The full variable domain, with the rest looked up from reference TRBV28 and TRBJ2-3, is DVKVTQSSRYLVKRTGEKVFLECVQDMDHENMFWYRQDPGLGLRLIYFSYDVKMKEKGDIPEGYSVSREKKERFSLILESASTNQTSMYLCASSPFGSSRDTQYFGPGTRLTVL.

This chain connects TRBV6-5 to TRBJ1-3; TRBD1 agrees at 7 bases. This CDR3 comprises 14 residues. V shed 6 bases, J shed 1 base, and the junction held 3 bases outside the gene matches. Germline V gene sequence: CDR1 MNHEY, CDR2 SVGAGI. The CDR3 reads CASRPTGSGNTIYF. CDR3 bases: TGTGCCAGCAGACCGACAGGGTCTGGAAACACCATATATTTT.

The genes are TRBV9 and TRBJ2-4; 9 bases agree with TRBD2. The V gene end was trimmed by 2 bases and the J gene end by 8 bases; junction bases not matched to a gene: 11. This CDR3 is built from 16 residues. Germline lookup yields CDR1 SGDLS and CDR2 YYNGEE. CDR3 residues: CASSVASGTPGDIQYF. DNA for the CDR3: TGTGCCAGCAGCGTTGCTAGCGGGACCCCTGGGGACATTCAGTACTTC. Using reference TRBV9 and TRBJ2-4 for the parts outside the CDR3, the full variable domain is DSGVTQTPKHLITATGQRVTLRCSPRSGDLSVYWYQQSLDQGLQFLIQYYNGEERAKGNILERFSAQQFPDLHSELNLSSLELGDSALYFCASSVASGTPGDIQYFGAGTRLSVL.

The rearrangement joins TRBV7-2 to TRBJ1-2, with D perhaps TRBD1 (6 bases). The CDR3 contains 14 residues. Germline CDR1 reads SGHTA; CDR2 reads FQGNSA. Trimming shortened V by 5 bases and J by 4 bases, and 14 bases separated the two germline ends. CDR3 sequence: CASSQLGGSYGYTF. CDR3 bases: TGTGCCAGCAGCCAATTAGGGGGAAGCTATGGCTACACCTTC.

The chain couples TRBV11-2 to TRBJ2-1; maybe TRBD2 (6 bases). This CDR3 comprises 15 residues. The ends were cut back, 0 bases at V and 9 bases at J, with 15 bases in the middle. Germline CDR1 and CDR2: SGHAT and FQNNGV. The CDR3 sequence is CASSLDRDSWGEQFF. The CDR3, as DNA: TGTGCCAGCAGCTTAGATCGGGACTCTTGGGGTGAGCAGTTCTTC.

This rearrangement joins TRBV5-1 to TRBJ2-2; D not resolved. Between the trimmed V and J ends, which lost 4 bases and 0 bases, there was a span of 13 bases. CDR1 is SGHRS and CDR2 is YFSETQ in the germline V gene. This CDR3 region has 16 residues. The CDR3 protein is CASSPPGQSNTGELFF. As DNA, the CDR3 is TGCGCCAGCAGCCCCCCCGGGCAGTCGAACACCGGGGAGCTGTTTTTT.

The chain uses TRBV6-5 and TRBJ1-2; no firm D call. V was pared by 6 bases and J by 4 bases, with 9 bases between. The CDR3 extends over 12 amino acids. Germline CDR1 reads MNHEY; CDR2 reads SVGAGI. Written as DNA, the CDR3 is TGTGCCAGCAGACGCATGGGCTATGGCTACACCTTC. The encoded protein is CASRRMGYGYTF.

The V call is TRBV29-1, the J call TRBJ1-3; no clear D gene. Trimming pared 4 bases from V and 0 bases from J, leaving 13 bases between. In germline, CDR1 is SQVTM, CDR2 ANQGSEA. The CDR3 spans 15 residues. The CDR3 DNA is TGCAGCGTTGCCGAACAACAAGTCTCTGGAAACACCATATATTTT. Protein product: CSVAEQQVSGNTIYF.

The V and J genes are TRBV28 and TRBJ1-3; D unclear. Trimming removed 1 base at V and 3 bases at J, with 10 bases between. This CDR3 is built from 15 residues. CDR1 MDHEN and CDR2 SYDVKM come from the germline V gene. The CDR3 nucleotides are TGTGCCAGCAGTTTATATAGCAGAGTTGGAAACACCATATATTTT. This sequence encodes CASSLYSRVGNTIYF.

This clone showed up just once. The chain joins TRBV25-1 to TRBJ2-1; the match to TRBD2 covers 8 bases. J was trimmed by 0 bases and V by 3 bases; bases with no gene match: 1. The CDR3 is made up of 15 amino acids. The germline V gene encodes CDR1 MGHDK and CDR2 SYGVNS. The CDR3 reads CASSESGSSYNEQFF. The CDR3 DNA follows: TGTGCCAGCAGTGAGAGCGGGAGCTCCTACAATGAGCAGTTCTTC.

V is TRBV6-5 and J is TRBJ2-2; 8 nucleotides align to TRBD2. CDR1 MNHEY and CDR2 SVGAGI come from the germline V gene. The trim removed 2 bases at V and 5 bases at J, leaving 4 bases unmatched. The CDR3 has 15 amino acids. As DNA, the CDR3 is TGTGCCAGCAGTTACGGAGCGGGAGTGACCGGGGAGCTGTTTTTT. Translating it yields CASSYGAGVTGELFF.

There are a few counts of this clone. The chain combines TRBV29-1 with TRBJ1-1; perhaps TRBD1 as D (5 bases). Per the germline V gene, CDR1 is SQVTM and CDR2 is ANQGSEA. V lost 5 bases and J 0 bases, leaving 7 bases between the germline ends. The CDR3 length is 12 residues. The CDR3 DNA sequence: TGCAGCGTTCTGACAGTGAACACTGAAGCTTTCTTT. It is translated as CSVLTVNTEAFF.

V usage is TRBV7-6 and J usage is TRBJ2-1; 8 bases match TRBD2. This CDR3 comprises 17 residues. The germline CDR1 and CDR2 sequences are SGHVS and FNYEAQ. Trimming took 1 base from V and 5 from J; bases not matched to a gene: 10. The CDR3 reads CASSLVPTSGTNNEQFF. The CDR3 DNA reads TGTGCCAGCAGCTTAGTGCCAACTAGCGGAACCAACAATGAGCAGTTCTTC.

V is TRBV6-4 and J is TRBJ2-1; TRBD2 agrees at 8 bases. Losses at the gene ends were 3 bases for V and 0 bases for J; bases not matched to a gene: 1. Germline V CDR1 and CDR2: MRHNA, SNTAGT. This CDR3 region has 15 residues. The DNA of the CDR3 is TGTGCCAGCAGTGAGAGCGGGAGCTCCTACAATGAGCAGTTCTTC. Its protein is CASSESGSSYNEQFF.

The rearrangement uses TRBV4-1 and TRBJ2-1; D is ambiguous. The CDR3 consists of 16 residues. V lost 0 bases and J 2 bases, leaving 11 bases between the germline ends. Germline V gene data show CDR1 as MGHRA and CDR2 as YSYEKL. As DNA, the CDR3 is TGCGCCAGCAGCCAAGAGGGGATTGAAACCTACAATGAGCAGTTCTTC. Protein product: CASSQEGIETYNEQFF.

The V call is TRBV7-2, the J call TRBJ2-7; 9 bases line up with TRBD1. V lost 5 bases and J lost 0; bases outside the gene matches: 2. Per germline, CDR1 SGHTA and CDR2 FQGNSA. This CDR3 has 14 residues. CDR3 region: CASSRDRASYEQYF. In DNA form, the CDR3 reads TGTGCCAGCAGCAGGGACAGGGCCTCCTACGAGCAGTACTTC.

V is TRBV5-1 and J is TRBJ1-1, with TRBD1 matching over 7 bases. Unmatched junction bases numbered 3, after V lost 3 bases and J lost 1 base. Germline V CDR1 and CDR2: SGHRS, YFSETQ. The length of the CDR3 is 14 residues. The CDR3 is CASSSRGENTEAFF. In nucleotides, the CDR3 is TGCGCCAGCAGCTCCAGGGGGGAGAACACTGAAGCTTTCTTT.